One and the same sample provided the 17 T cell receptor beta chains below, sequenced in a study of T cell changes during pregnancy in multiple sclerosis. Sequenced by immunoSEQ multiplex PCR; TCRdb stores in-frame clones only, minus some. In the table there are 35,000 or so clones, just over 90% of which are singletons. The sequencing here drew on CD4+ T cells from peripheral blood mononuclear cells, taken after pregnancy. These receptors came from a female donor with multiple sclerosis, enrolled in a pregnancy study.

The CDR3 region has the DNA TGTGCCATCGGCGACAGGGGCAATCAGCCCCAGCATTTT. Protein product: CAIGDRGNQPQHF. The chain links TRBV10-3 to TRBJ1-5; TRBD1 matches 7 bases. CDR1 ENHRY and CDR2 SYGVKD come from the germline V gene. The ends lost 8 bases at V and 2 bases at J; junction bases unmatched: 3. The CDR3 contains 13 residues.

V usage is TRBV5-1 and J usage is TRBJ2-3; D not resolved. The V end was cut by 4 bases, the J end by 4 bases, with 10 bases between. Germline V gives CDR1 SGHRS, CDR2 YFSETQ. This CDR3 has 13 amino acids. As DNA, the CDR3 is TGCGCCAGCAGCCCCCCGAGTCCAGATACGCAGTATTTT. It yields the protein CASSPPSPDTQYF.

V usage is TRBV9 and J usage is TRBJ2-5, with D maybe TRBD2 (5 bases). Per the germline V gene, CDR1 is SGDLS and CDR2 is YYNGEE. The CDR3 is 13 amino acids. V was trimmed by 0 bases and J by 9 bases, leaving 12 bases between them. The CDR3 spells CASSVVGLGAQYF. The CDR3 DNA reads as TGTGCCAGCAGCGTAGTCGGACTCGGGGCCCAGTACTTC.

The chain has TRBV5-1 and TRBJ2-3; 8 bases match TRBD2. Germline trimming cut 2 bases from V and 1 base from J; bases unmatched to any gene: 3. Germline assignment: CDR1 SGHRS and CDR2 YFSETQ. The CDR3 has 15 amino acids. The CDR3 protein is CASSLAGVGTDTQYF. CDR3 sequence (DNA): TGCGCCAGCAGCTTAGCGGGAGTGGGCACAGATACGCAGTATTTT. Looking up the rest from reference TRBV5-1 and TRBJ2-3 gives the full variable domain: KAGVTQTPRYLIKTRGQQVTLSCSPISGHRSVSWYQQTPGQGLQFLFEYFSETQRNKGNFPGRFSGRQFSNSRSEMNVSTLELGDSALYLCASSLAGVGTDTQYFGPGTRLTVL.

The rearrangement joins TRBV25-1 to TRBJ2-1; possibly TRBD2 for D (6 bases). The CDR3 contains 14 residues. V shed 7 bases and J shed 7 bases, with 17 bases lying between them. CDR1 is MGHDK and CDR2 is SYGVNS in the germline V gene. CDR3 bases: TGTGCCAGCATCGCCGGGACTCGCACTAATGAGCAGTTCTTC. Its protein is CASIAGTRTNEQFF.

This clone has only one observation. This chain links TRBV10-3 with TRBJ2-7; TRBD2 might be the D (6 bases). The length of the CDR3 is 15 residues. Trimming stripped 3 bases from V and 2 bases from J, with 14 bases between. From germline, CDR1 is ENHRY and CDR2 SYGVKD. CDR3 loop: CAISDPQRRAYEQYF. In DNA, the CDR3 is TGTGCCATCAGTGATCCACAGCGGAGGGCCTACGAGCAGTACTTC.

A few counts support this clone. CDR3 DNA: TGTGCCAGCAGCTTGCTAAGGAGAGACAGGGGTGGAGAGCAGTACTTC. This gives the protein CASSLLRRDRGGEQYF. The chain carries TRBV5-4 and TRBJ2-7; 8 bases agree with TRBD1. The CDR3 loop spans 16 amino acids. The ends lost 1 base at V and 7 bases at J; junction bases unmatched: 13. Germline assignment: CDR1 SGHNT and CDR2 YYREEE (reference sequence). Full variable domain (remainder filled in from reference TRBV5-4 and TRBJ2-7): ETGVTQSPTHLIKTRGQQVTLRCSSQSGHNTVSWYQQALGQGPQFIFQYYREEENGRGNFPPRFSGLQFPNYSSELNVNALELDDSALYLCASSLLRRDRGGEQYFGPGTRLTVT.

The V and J genes are TRBV25-1 and TRBJ1-1; D gene uncertain. Trimming shortened V by 5 bases and J by 1 base, and 14 bases separated the two germline ends. The CDR3 is 15 amino acids. The V gene's germline CDR1 is MGHDK and CDR2 SYGVNS. CDR3 bases: TGTGCCAGCAGTAGTCAGACGGCGGCGAACACTGAAGCTTTCTTT. The encoded protein is CASSSQTAANTEAFF.

The chain recombines TRBV18 with TRBJ1-2, with 8 bases aligning to TRBD1. The J segment lost 5 bases and the V segment lost 4 bases, leaving 9 bases of the junction unmatched. The CDR3 is 15 residues long. Germline values: CDR1 KGHSH, CDR2 LQKENI. The CDR3 DNA sequence: TGTGCCAGCTCACTCTTGGACAGGGAGGGGTATGGCTACACCTTC. Encoded protein: CASSLLDREGYGYTF.

This chain joins TRBV29-1 and TRBJ1-1; 9 nucleotides align to TRBD1. The V gene end was trimmed by 4 bases and the J gene end by 6 bases; junction bases not matched to a gene: 3. This CDR3 spans 12 amino acids. CDR1 and CDR2 from the germline V gene are SQVTM and ANQGSEA. CDR3 nucleotides: TGCAGCGTTGGGACAGGGGAGGCTGAAGCTTTCTTT. Amino acid sequence: CSVGTGEAEAFF.

This clone has a handful of counts. This rearrangement joins TRBV5-4 to TRBJ2-2, with TRBD2 identical over 9 bases. Losses at the gene ends were 1 base for V and 0 bases for J; bases not matched to a gene: 4. Looked up from germline, CDR1 is SGHNT and CDR2 is YYREEE (reference sequence). This CDR3 is built from 17 residues. The CDR3 DNA is TGTGCCAGCAGCTTGCCCAAGCGGGGGGCGAACACCGGGGAGCTGTTTTTT. Its protein product is CASSLPKRGANTGELFF.

This chain uses TRBV15 with TRBJ1-5; TRBD1 is a possible D gene (5 bases). Germline-derived CDR1 and CDR2 are LNHNV and YYDKDF (reference sequence). With 3 bases removed from V and 6 bases from J, the gap between germline ends came to 12 bases. There are 14 residues in the CDR3. The CDR3 sequence is CATSSGGGSQPQHF. The CDR3 DNA reads TGTGCCACCAGCAGTGGGGGGGGTAGTCAGCCCCAGCATTTT.

This sequence joins TRBV7-9 and TRBJ1-4; D call uncertain. Germline CDR1 and CDR2: SEHNR and FQNEAQ (reference sequence). The ends were cut back, 2 bases at V and 7 bases at J, with 11 bases in the middle. The CDR3 covers 14 residues. In DNA, the CDR3 is TGTGCCAGCAGCTTACTCGGTATCGGTGAAAAACTGTTTTTT. Translated: CASSLLGIGEKLFF.

The rearrangement joins TRBV4-1 to TRBJ2-7; D gene ambiguous. Trimming removed 0 bases from V and 2 bases from J, with 8 bases in between. This CDR3 comprises 14 residues. CDR1 and CDR2 from the germline V gene are MGHRA and YSYEKL. The CDR3 loop reads CASSQDRLPYEQYF. CDR3 nucleotide sequence: TGCGCCAGCAGCCAAGATCGACTGCCCTACGAGCAGTACTTC.

This clone came up once. The chain recombines TRBV7-3 with TRBJ2-2; a possible D gene is TRBD1 (6 bases). Trimming removed 2 bases at V and 7 bases at J, with 20 bases between. Per the germline V gene, CDR1 is SGHTA and CDR2 is FQGTGA. CDR3 length equals 17 residues. In nucleotides, the CDR3 is TGTGCCAGCAGCTTACTACAGCTACAGGGTGGGGGCGGGGAGCTGTTTTTT. The encoded protein is CASSLLQLQGGGGELFF.

The V gene is TRBV7-6, the J gene TRBJ1-5; D may be TRBD1 (5 bases). Between the trimmed V and J ends, which lost 0 bases and 9 bases, there was a span of 15 bases. The CDR3 runs to 15 residues. From germline, CDR1 is SGHVS and CDR2 FNYEAQ. The CDR3 loop reads CASSLALGGSTPQHF. In nucleotides, the CDR3 is TGTGCCAGCAGCTTAGCGCTCGGGGGGTCGACGCCCCAGCATTTT.

V is TRBV5-4 and J is TRBJ1-4, with D tentatively TRBD1 (6 bases). This CDR3 has 14 amino acids. Trimming removed 2 bases at V and 8 bases at J, with 13 bases between. From germline, CDR1 is SGHNT and CDR2 YYREEE (reference sequence). The CDR3 reads CASSFAGGGEKLFF. The CDR3 nucleotides are TGTGCCAGCAGCTTCGCGGGGGGCGGAGAAAAACTGTTTTTT.